The subject of this entry is one TCR beta chain. In the authors' methods: Counts of nucleated cells, estimated from reference gene primer amplification, were obtained. Assay used: immunoSEQ multiplex PCR; TCRdb lists only in-frame clones, some missing. V and J calls and clone size are given by that table; D and trimming were obtained from the DNA. Of tens of thousands of clones detected, around 90% appear once; the ten largest clones hold 0.7% to 0.9%. The sample originates from a study of blood T cell repertoires in COVID-19. At the level of the study: Both acute and convalescent COVID-19 samples were obtained from the United States, Italy and Spain. PBMCs, B-cell-depleted T cells, or T cells were the source of the cDNA or gDNA that made up the material.

The germline gives CDR1 MNHEY, CDR2 SVGEGT. The V gene lost 0 bases and the J gene lost 4 bases, with 13 bases spanning the gap. The CDR3 contains 15 residues. Sequencing used peripheral blood. V gene TRBV6-2 or TRBV6-3 combines with J gene TRBJ2-7; D is undetermined. The source of this sequence is a woman older than 75 with acute or convalescent COVID-19. CDR3 sequence: CASSYSRSLIYEQYF. For the CDR3, the DNA is TGTGCCAGCAGTTACTCGAGAAGTCTTATATACGAGCAGTACTTC.